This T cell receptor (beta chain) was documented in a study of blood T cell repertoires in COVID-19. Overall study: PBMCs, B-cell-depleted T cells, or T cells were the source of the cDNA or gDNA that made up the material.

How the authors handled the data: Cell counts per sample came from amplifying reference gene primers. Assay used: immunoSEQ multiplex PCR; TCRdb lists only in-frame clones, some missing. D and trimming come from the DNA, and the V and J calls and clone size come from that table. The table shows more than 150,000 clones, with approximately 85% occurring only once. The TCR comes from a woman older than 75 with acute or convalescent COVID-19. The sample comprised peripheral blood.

Here the CDR3 DNA reads TGTGCCAGCAGCTCAAGGACAGGGGGGACGGGAGAGACCCAGTACTTC. It yields the protein CASSSRTGGTGETQYF. The chain couples TRBV5-4 to TRBJ2-5, with 10 bases fitting TRBD1. V shed 3 bases, J shed 4 bases, and the junction held 9 bases outside the gene matches. Germline loops: CDR1 SGHNT, CDR2 YYREEE (reference sequence). The CDR3 is 16 amino acids.